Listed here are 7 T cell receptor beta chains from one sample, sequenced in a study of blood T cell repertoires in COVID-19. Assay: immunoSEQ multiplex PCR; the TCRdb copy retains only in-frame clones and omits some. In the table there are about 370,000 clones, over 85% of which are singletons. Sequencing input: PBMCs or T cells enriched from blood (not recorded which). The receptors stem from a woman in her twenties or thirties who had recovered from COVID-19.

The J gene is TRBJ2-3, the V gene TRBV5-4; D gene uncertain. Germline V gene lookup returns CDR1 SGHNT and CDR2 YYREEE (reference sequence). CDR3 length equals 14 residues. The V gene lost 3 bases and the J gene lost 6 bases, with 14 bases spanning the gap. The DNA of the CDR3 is TGTGCCAGCAGCTCTGACTCACCTCGGGATACGCAGTATTTT. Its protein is CASSSDSPRDTQYF.

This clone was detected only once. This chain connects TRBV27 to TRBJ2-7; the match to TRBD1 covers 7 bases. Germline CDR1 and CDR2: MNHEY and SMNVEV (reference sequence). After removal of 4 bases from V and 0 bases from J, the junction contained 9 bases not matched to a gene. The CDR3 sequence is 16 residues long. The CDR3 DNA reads TGTGCCAGCAGTTCCCTCGACAGGGCAGGCTCCTACGAGCAGTACTTC. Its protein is CASSSLDRAGSYEQYF.

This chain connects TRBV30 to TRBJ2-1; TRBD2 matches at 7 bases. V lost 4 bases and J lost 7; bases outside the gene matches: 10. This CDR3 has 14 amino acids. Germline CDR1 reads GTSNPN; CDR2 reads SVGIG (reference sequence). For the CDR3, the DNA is TGTGCCTGGAATCAGGGAGGGAGGTTTAATGAGCAGTTCTTC. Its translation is CAWNQGGRFNEQFF.

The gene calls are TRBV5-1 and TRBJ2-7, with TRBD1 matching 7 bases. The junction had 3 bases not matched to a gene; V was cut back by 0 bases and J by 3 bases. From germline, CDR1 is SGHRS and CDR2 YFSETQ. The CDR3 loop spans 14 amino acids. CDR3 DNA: TGCGCCAGCAGCTTGGCCGGGGACAGCTACGAGCAGTACTTC. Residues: CASSLAGDSYEQYF.

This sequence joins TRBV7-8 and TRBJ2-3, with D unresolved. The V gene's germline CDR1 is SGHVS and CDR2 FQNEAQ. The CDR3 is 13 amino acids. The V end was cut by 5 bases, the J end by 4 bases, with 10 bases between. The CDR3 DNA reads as TGTGCCAGCAGCCTGGAGAGTTCAGATACGCAGTATTTT. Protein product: CASSLESSDTQYF.

The CDR3 spells CASSLVELGSPLHF. CDR3 nucleotides: TGTGCCAGCAGCTTGGTGGAGTTGGGTTCACCCCTCCACTTT. The V and J genes are TRBV5-4 and TRBJ1-6; no reliable D call. V was pared by 0 bases and J by 9 bases, with 10 bases between. The CDR3 consists of 14 residues. The germline gives CDR1 SGHNT, CDR2 YYREEE (reference sequence).

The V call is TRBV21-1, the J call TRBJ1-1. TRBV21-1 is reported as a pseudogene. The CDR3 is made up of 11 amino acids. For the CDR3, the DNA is TGTGCCAGCAGCAAGATGAGGAAAGCTTTCTTT. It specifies CASSKMRKAFF.